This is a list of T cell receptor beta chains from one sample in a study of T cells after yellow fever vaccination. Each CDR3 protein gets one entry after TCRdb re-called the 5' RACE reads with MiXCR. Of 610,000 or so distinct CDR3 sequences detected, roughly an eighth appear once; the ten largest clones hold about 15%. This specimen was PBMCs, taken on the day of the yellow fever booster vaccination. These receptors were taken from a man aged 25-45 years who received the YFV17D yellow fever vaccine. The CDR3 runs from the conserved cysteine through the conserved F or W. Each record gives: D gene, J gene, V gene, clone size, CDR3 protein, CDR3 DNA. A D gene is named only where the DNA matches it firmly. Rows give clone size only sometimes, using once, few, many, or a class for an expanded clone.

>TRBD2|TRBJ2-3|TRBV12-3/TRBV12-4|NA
CATSSGAGLQFDTQYF
TGTGCCACCTCAAGTGGCGCGGGACTACAGTTTGATACGCAGTATTTT
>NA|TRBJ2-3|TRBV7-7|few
CASSLEAGGDTQYF
TGTGCCAGCAGCTTAGAGGCAGGAGGGGATACGCAGTATTTT
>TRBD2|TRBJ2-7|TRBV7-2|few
CASKRGGGYEQYF
TGTGCCAGCAAACGGGGGGGCGGTTACGAGCAGTACTTC
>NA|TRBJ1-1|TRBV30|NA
CAWSNQVAAEAFF
TGTGCCTGGAGTAACCAAGTAGCGGCTGAAGCTTTCTTT
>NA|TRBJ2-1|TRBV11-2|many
CASSPLGYNEQFF
TGTGCCAGCAGCCCATTAGGTTACAATGAGCAGTTCTTC
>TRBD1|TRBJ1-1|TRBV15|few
CATSRGTGSTLELNTEAFF
TGTGCCACCAGCAGAGGGACAGGGTCGACCTTGGAGCTGAACACTGAAGCTTTCTTT
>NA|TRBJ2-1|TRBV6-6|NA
CASRRADEQFF
TGTGCCAGCCGGAGGGCAGATGAGCAGTTCTTC
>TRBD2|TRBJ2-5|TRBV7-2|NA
CASSFSGKESETQYF
TGTGCCAGCAGCTTTAGCGGGAAGGAGTCAGAGACCCAGTACTTC
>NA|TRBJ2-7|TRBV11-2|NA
CASRQRSKAPSLLTYEQYF
TGTGCCAGCAGACAGAGGAGCAAGGCTCCTTCTCTCCTAACCTACGAGCAGTACTTC
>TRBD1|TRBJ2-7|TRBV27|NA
CATGVPDRLSEQYF
TGTGCCACCGGAGTCCCGGACAGGTTAAGCGAGCAGTACTTC
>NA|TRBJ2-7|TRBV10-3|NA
CAISESGREQYF
TGTGCCATCAGTGAGTCCGGGCGCGAGCAGTACTTC
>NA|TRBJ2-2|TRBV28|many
CATRTTVYLTGELFF
TGTGCCACCCGGACGACCGTCTACCTCACCGGGGAGCTGTTTTTT
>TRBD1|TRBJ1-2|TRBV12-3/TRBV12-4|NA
CASSFRTGGSGYTF
TGTGCCAGCAGTTTTCGGACAGGGGGTTCTGGCTACACCTTC
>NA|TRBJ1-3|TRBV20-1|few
CSGTPSSGNTIYF
TGCAGTGGGACTCCATCCTCTGGAAACACCATATATTTT
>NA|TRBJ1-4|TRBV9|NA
CASSPHGGPEKLFF
TGTGCCAGCAGCCCCCACGGGGGCCCAGAAAAACTGTTTTTT
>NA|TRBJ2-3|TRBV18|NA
CASALPADTQYF
TGTGCCAGCGCTCTCCCGGCAGATACGCAGTATTTT
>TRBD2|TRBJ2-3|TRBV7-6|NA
CASTLAGGPGYTQYF
TGTGCCAGCACCCTAGCGGGAGGGCCGGGCTATACGCAGTATTTT
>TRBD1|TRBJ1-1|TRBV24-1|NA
CATSAPGQEERFF
TGTGCCACCAGTGCCCCGGGACAGGAAGAACGCTTCTTT
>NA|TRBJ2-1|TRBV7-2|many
CASSSGTDSYNEQFF
TGTGCCAGCAGCTCCGGGACGGATTCCTACAATGAGCAGTTCTTC
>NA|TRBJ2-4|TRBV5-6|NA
CASSRRQLAKNIQYF
TGTGCCAGCAGCCGGCGACAGCTAGCCAAAAACATTCAGTACTTC
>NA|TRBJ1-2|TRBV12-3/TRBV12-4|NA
CASMGASNYGYTF
TGTGCCAGCATGGGGGCTTCTAACTATGGCTACACCTTC
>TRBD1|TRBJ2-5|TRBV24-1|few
CATGDRVQETQYF
TGTGCCACCGGGGACAGGGTCCAAGAGACCCAGTACTTC
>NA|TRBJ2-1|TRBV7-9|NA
CAHSGDEQFF
TGTGCCCACAGTGGGGATGAGCAGTTCTTC
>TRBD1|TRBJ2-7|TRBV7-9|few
CASSLGQGGFYEQYF
TGTGCCAGCAGCTTAGGACAGGGGGGCTTCTACGAGCAGTACTTC
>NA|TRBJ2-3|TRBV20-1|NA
CSARGRLVAGSVGTQYF
TGCAGTGCTAGAGGAAGACTAGTCGCCGGGTCGGTGGGTACGCAGTATTTT
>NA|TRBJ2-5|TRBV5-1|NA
CASSLIADFQETQYF
TGCGCCAGCAGCTTGATAGCGGACTTCCAAGAGACCCAGTACTTC
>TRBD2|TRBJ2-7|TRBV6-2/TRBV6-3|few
CASTPGLAGGSYEQYF
TGTGCCAGCACCCCGGGACTAGCGGGCGGCTCCTACGAGCAGTACTTC
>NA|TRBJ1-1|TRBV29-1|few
CSVDGRNTEAFF
TGCAGCGTGGACGGACGGAACACTGAAGCTTTCTTT
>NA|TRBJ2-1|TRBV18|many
CASSPRAAIGSSNEQFF
TGTGCCAGCTCACCACGGGCAGCGATAGGGTCCTCCAATGAGCAGTTCTTC
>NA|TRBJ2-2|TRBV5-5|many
CASSLRGSGELFF
TGTGCCAGCAGCTTGAGGGGAAGCGGGGAGCTGTTTTTT
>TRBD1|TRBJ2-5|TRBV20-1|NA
CSVPPTGRRETQYF
TGCAGTGTTCCTCCGACAGGGCGTCGAGAGACCCAGTACTTC
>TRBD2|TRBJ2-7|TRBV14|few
CASSTSLLAGGEQYF
TGTGCCAGCAGCACCTCCCTACTAGCGGGAGGCGAGCAGTACTTC
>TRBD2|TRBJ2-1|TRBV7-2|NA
CASSLAAGEPYNEQFF
TGTGCCAGCAGCCTAGCAGCGGGAGAGCCCTACAATGAGCAGTTCTTC
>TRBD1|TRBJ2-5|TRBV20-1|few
CSATRQGGETQYF
TGCAGTGCCACCCGACAGGGTGGCGAGACCCAGTACTTC
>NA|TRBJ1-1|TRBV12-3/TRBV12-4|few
CASSLFLGMGAEAFF
TGTGCCAGCAGTTTGTTTCTTGGGATGGGGGCTGAAGCTTTCTTT
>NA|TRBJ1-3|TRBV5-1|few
CASSPEQSGNTIYF
TGCGCCAGCAGCCCTGAGCAATCTGGAAACACCATATATTTT
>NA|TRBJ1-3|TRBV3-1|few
CASSQGAGTSGNTIYF
TGTGCCAGCAGCCAAGGGGCAGGAACCTCTGGAAACACCATATATTTT
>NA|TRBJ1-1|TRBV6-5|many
CASSSGVATEAFF
TGTGCCAGCAGTTCAGGGGTAGCCACTGAAGCTTTCTTT
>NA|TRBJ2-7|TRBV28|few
CATETDAYEQYF
TGTGCCACCGAAACAGATGCCTACGAGCAGTACTTC
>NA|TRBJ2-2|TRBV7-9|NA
CASSLVWFGELFF
TGTGCCAGCAGCTTAGTTTGGTTCGGGGAGCTGTTTTTT
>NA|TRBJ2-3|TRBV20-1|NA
CSARDQTGPLPSTDTQYF
TGCAGTGCTAGAGATCAGACAGGCCCGTTACCCAGCACAGATACGCAGTATTTT
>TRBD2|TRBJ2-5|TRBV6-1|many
CASRIPSGRAAGGTQYF
TGTGCCAGCAGAATCCCTAGCGGGAGGGCCGCGGGTGGGACCCAGTACTTC
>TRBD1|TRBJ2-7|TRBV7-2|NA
CASSLRRTGQAEDTYF
TGTGCCAGCAGCTTACGGAGGACGGGACAGGCGGAGGATACGTACTTC
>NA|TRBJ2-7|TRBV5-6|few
CASSYGIGVGAYEQYF
TGTGCCAGCAGCTATGGAATAGGGGTGGGGGCCTACGAGCAGTACTTC
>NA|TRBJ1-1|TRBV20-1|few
CSARDWESEAFF
TGCAGTGCTCGGGACTGGGAATCCGAAGCTTTCTTT
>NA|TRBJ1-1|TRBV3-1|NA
CASSQVSENTEAFF
TGTGCCAGCAGCCAAGTGTCGGAGAACACTGAAGCTTTCTTT
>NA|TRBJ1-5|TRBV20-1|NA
CSARPGGQPQHF
TGCAGTGCTAGACCGGGCGGCCAGCCCCAGCATTTT